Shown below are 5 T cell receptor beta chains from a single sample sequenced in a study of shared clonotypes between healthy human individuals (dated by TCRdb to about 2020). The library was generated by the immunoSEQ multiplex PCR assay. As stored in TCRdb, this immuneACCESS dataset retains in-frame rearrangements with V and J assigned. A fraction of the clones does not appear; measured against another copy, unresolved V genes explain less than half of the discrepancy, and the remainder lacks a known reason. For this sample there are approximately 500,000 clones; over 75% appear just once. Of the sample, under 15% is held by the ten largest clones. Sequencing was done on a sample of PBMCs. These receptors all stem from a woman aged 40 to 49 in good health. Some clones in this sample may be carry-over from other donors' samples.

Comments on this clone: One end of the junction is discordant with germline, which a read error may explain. The CDR3 protein is CASSFRASASTGTQYF. In nucleotides, the CDR3 is TGTGCCAGCAGCTTTCGGGCTAGCGCTAGCACAGGTACGCAGTATTTT. This sequence joins TRBV11-2 and TRBJ2-3; D may be TRBD2 (6 bases). In germline, CDR1 is SGHAT, CDR2 FQNNGV. This CDR3 has 16 amino acids.

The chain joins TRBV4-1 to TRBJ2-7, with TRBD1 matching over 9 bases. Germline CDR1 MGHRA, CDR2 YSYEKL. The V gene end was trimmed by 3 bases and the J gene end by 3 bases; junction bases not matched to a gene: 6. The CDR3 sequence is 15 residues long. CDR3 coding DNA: TGCGCCAGCAGCCACCCGGGACAGGGCGTCTACGAGCAGTACTTC. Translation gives CASSHPGQGVYEQYF.

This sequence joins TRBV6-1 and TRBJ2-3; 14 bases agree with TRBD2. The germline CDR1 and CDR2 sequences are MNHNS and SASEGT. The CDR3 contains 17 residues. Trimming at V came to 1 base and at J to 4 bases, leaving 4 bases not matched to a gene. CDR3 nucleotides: TGTGCCAGCAGTGAAGTGCGACTAGCGGGAGGGCCAGATACGCAGTATTTT. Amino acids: CASSEVRLAGGPDTQYF.

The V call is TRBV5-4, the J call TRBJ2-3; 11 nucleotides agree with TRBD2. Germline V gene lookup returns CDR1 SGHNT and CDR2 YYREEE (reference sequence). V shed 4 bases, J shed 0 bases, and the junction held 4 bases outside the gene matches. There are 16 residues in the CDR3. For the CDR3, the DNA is TGTGCCAGCAGCAAGGGACTAGCGGCAAGCACAGATACGCAGTATTTT. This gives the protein CASSKGLAASTDTQYF.

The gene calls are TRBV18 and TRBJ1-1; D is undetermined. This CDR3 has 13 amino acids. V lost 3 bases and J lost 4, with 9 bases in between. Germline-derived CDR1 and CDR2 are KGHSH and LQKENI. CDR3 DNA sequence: TGTGCCAGCTCACCCGGGCCGAGCACTGAAGCTTTCTTT. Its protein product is CASSPGPSTEAFF.